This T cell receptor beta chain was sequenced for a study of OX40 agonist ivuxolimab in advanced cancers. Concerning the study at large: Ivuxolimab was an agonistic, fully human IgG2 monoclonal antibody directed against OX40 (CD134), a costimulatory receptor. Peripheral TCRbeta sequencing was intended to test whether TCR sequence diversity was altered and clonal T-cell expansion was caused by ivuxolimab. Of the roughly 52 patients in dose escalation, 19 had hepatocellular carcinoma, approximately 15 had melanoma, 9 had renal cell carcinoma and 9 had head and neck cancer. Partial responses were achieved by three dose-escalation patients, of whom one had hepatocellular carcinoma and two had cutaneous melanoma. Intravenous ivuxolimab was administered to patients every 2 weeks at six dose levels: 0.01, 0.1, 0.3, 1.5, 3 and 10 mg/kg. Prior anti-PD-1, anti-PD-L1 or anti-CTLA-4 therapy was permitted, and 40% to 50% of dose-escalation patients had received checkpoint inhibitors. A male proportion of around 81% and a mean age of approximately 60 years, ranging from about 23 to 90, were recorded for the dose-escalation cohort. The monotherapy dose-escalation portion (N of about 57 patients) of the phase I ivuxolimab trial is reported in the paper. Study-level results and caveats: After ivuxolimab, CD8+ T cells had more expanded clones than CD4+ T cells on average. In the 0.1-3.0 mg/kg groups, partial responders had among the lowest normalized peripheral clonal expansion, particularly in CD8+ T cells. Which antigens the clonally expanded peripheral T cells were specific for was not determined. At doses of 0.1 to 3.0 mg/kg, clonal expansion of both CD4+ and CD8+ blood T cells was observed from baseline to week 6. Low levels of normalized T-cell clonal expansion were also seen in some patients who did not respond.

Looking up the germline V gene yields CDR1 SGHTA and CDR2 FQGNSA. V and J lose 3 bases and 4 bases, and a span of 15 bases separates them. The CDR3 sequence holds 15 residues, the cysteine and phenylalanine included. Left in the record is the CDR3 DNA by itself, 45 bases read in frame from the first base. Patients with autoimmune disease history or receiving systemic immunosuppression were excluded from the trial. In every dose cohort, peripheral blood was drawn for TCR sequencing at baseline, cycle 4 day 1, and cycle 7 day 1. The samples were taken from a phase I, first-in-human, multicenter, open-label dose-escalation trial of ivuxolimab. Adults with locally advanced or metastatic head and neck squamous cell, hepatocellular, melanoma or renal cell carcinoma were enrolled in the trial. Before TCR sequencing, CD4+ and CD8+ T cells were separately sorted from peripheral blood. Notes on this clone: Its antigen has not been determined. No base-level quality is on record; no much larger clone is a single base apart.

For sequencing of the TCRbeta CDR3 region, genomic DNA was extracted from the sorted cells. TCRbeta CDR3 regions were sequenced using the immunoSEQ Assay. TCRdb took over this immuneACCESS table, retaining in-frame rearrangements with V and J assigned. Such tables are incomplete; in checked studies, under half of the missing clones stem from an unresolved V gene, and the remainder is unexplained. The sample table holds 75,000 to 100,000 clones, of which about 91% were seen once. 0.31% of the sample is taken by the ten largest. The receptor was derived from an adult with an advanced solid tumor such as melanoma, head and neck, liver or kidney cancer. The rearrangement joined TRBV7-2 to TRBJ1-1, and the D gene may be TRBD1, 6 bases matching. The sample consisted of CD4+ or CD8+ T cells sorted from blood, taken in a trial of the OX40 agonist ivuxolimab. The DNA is TGTGCCAGCAGCTTGGATGGGTACAGGGTCACTGAAGCTTTCTTT. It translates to CASSLDGYRVTEAFF.